The source of this T cell receptor beta chain is a study of T cell responses to AZD1222 COVID-19 vaccine. Study-wide results and limits: CD4 TCRs covered the whole spike, strongest at regions 160-218 and 743-854. White British ancestry dominated among donors, who included more females, and clonal diversity was possibly underestimated.

Analyses pooled second doses at about 4 or about 12 weeks. A remark on this clone: The antigen remains unidentified.

TCRdb's table, derived via immunoSEQ multiplex PCR, lists solely in-frame clones and lacks some. The sample shows 150,000 to 200,000 clones, roughly 90% of them seen only once. Germline assignment: CDR1 KGHSH and CDR2 LQKENI. The CDR3 sequence is 14 residues long. Deletions cut 0 bases from V and 7 bases from J, with 12 bases between. The starting material was peripheral blood, obtained 28 days after the second AZD1222 dose. This sequence was found in an adult who received the AZD1222 COVID-19 vaccine. The chain links TRBV18 to TRBJ1-2; unclear D gene. The CDR3 spells CASSPPTGRGGYTF. Here the CDR3 DNA reads TGTGCCAGCTCACCACCTACGGGGAGAGGTGGCTACACCTTC. The variable domain in full, with the rest retrieved from reference TRBV18 and TRBJ1-2, is NAGVMQNPRHLVRRRGQEARLRCSPMKGHSHVYWYRQLPEEGLKFMVYLQKENIIDESGMPKERFSAEFPKEGPSILRIQQVVRGDSAAYFCASSPPTGRGGYTFGSGTRLTVV.